This record covers a single T cell receptor beta chain. Its antigen is not known. With 0 bases removed from V and 8 bases from J, the gap between germline ends came to 11 bases. CDR1 and CDR2 (germline): SGHDT, YYEEEE. The CDR3 has 14 amino acids. The data belong to a study of T cells after yellow fever vaccination. Study outcomes and limitations: Among primary-vaccination clones, most reappeared after the booster, at about 95% for CD4 and about 90% for CD8.

TCRdb analysed the 5' RACE reads with MiXCR anew, one entry per CDR3 protein. The sample yields about 340,000 distinct CDR3 sequences, around 12% seen once. The chain carries TRBV5-6 and TRBJ1-4; D might be TRBD1 (5 bases). The material sequenced was CD4+ T cells sorted from PBMCs, taken 15 days after the yellow fever booster vaccination. The clonotype comes from a young man who received the YFV17D yellow fever vaccine. Here the CDR3 DNA reads TGTGCCAGCAGCTTGGGGGGGAATCGAGAAAAACTGTTTTTT. It codes for CASSLGGNREKLFF. Variable domain in full (rest from reference TRBV5-6 and TRBJ1-4): DAGVTQSPTHLIKTRGQQVTLRCSPKSGHDTVSWYQQALGQGPQFIFQYYEEEERQRGNFPDRFSGHQFPNYSSELNVNALLLGDSALYLCASSLGGNREKLFFGSGTQLSVL.